The next 32 T cell receptor beta chains were all read from a single sample in a study of blood T cell repertoires in COVID-19. Produced via immunoSEQ multiplex PCR; TCRdb's table is partial and in-frame only. Of about 160,000 clones in the sample, 75% to 80% were seen once. Sequencing input: peripheral blood. The receptor source for this set is a woman of 80 years or more with acute or convalescent COVID-19.

This clone has a handful of counts. This chain uses TRBV6-5 with TRBJ1-5, with unresolved D. Deletions cut 0 bases from V and 7 bases from J, with 10 bases between. CDR1 and CDR2 (germline): MNHEY, SVGAGI. CDR3 size: 14 residues. The CDR3 reads CASSYSRARQPQHF. In DNA form, the CDR3 reads TGTGCCAGCAGTTACTCGAGGGCTAGGCAGCCCCAGCATTTT.

The rearrangement links TRBV29-1 to TRBJ2-2; 11 bases agree with TRBD2. The CDR3 loop spans 16 amino acids. V was pared by 5 bases and J by 2 bases, with 7 bases of the junction left unmatched. Germline V gene lookup returns CDR1 SQVTM and CDR2 ANQGSEA. CDR3 DNA sequence: TGCAGCGTTCGGGTAGCGGGAGGGGCTAACACCGGGGAGCTGTTTTTT. Translation: CSVRVAGGANTGELFF.

The V and J genes are TRBV11-2 and TRBJ2-5, with a tentative D call TRBD1 (5 bases). The CDR3 totals 15 residues. Germline CDR1 reads SGHAT; CDR2 reads FQNNGV. The V end lost 5 bases, the J end lost 1 base, and 14 bases lay between the germline ends. CDR3 in amino acids: CASSDRQKVQETQYF. DNA of the CDR3: TGTGCCAGCAGCGACCGACAGAAAGTCCAAGAGACCCAGTACTTC.

V usage is TRBV28 and J usage is TRBJ1-1; D remains ambiguous. Germline lookup yields CDR1 MDHEN and CDR2 SYDVKM. The CDR3 runs 11 residues. The V end was cut by 7 bases, the J end by 7 bases, with 10 bases between. The CDR3 reads CASIKNFEAFF. As DNA, the CDR3 is TGTGCCAGCATTAAAAATTTTGAAGCTTTCTTT.

The chain has TRBV7-9 and TRBJ2-1; TRBD1 agrees at 7 bases. Germline V gene sequence: CDR1 SEHNR, CDR2 FQNEAQ (reference sequence). Trimming cost V 1 base and J 1 base; bases outside gene matches: 4. This CDR3 has 16 residues. CDR3 DNA: TGTGCCAGCAGCTTAGAAAGGGGGCAGTCCTACAATGAGCAGTTCTTC. Translating gives CASSLERGQSYNEQFF.

The V and J genes are TRBV5-6 and TRBJ2-7; 9 bases agree with TRBD1. The J segment lost 3 bases and the V segment lost 4 bases, leaving 8 bases of the junction unmatched. CDR3 length: 15 amino acids. Per germline, CDR1 SGHDT and CDR2 YYEEEE. The CDR3 is CASSGIGTGRYEQYF. As DNA, the CDR3 is TGTGCCAGCAGCGGGATAGGGACAGGGCGCTACGAGCAGTACTTC.

V usage is TRBV27 and J usage is TRBJ1-4; TRBD1 agrees at 10 bases. V trimming: 6 bases; J trimming: 7 bases; junction bases outside the gene matches: 5. From germline, CDR1 is MNHEY and CDR2 SMNVEV (reference sequence). CDR3 length: 14 residues. The CDR3 here is CASRGTGVVEKLFF. The CDR3 nucleotides are TGTGCCAGCAGAGGGACAGGGGTTGTTGAAAAACTGTTTTTT.

This clone came up many times. The gene calls are TRBV6-5 and TRBJ2-5, with D possibly TRBD2 on 5 matching bases. CDR1 MNHEY and CDR2 SVGAGI come from the germline V gene. The length of the CDR3 is 12 residues. V was clipped by 7 bases and J by 7 bases, with 13 bases between them. CDR3 in amino acids: CASTASGGTQYF. The CDR3 DNA is TGTGCCAGCACGGCCAGCGGCGGGACCCAGTACTTC.

The genes are TRBV7-9 and TRBJ1-1; no firm D call. The CDR3 has 14 amino acids. Germline V gives CDR1 SEHNR, CDR2 FQNEAQ (reference sequence). V lost 5 bases and J lost 6, with 16 bases in between. The CDR3 coding sequence is TGTGCCAGCAGCCAGGTTATAACGGTCGCTGAAGCTTTCTTT. Encoded protein: CASSQVITVAEAFF.

The V gene is TRBV2, the J gene TRBJ2-7, with a tentative D call TRBD2 (6 bases). CDR1 SNHLY and CDR2 FYNNEI come from the germline V gene. Between the trimmed V and J ends, which lost 2 bases and 0 bases, there was a span of 11 bases. The CDR3 has 15 amino acids. The CDR3 sequence is CASSELGDSSYEQYF. The CDR3, as DNA: TGTGCCAGCAGTGAATTGGGGGACTCCTCCTACGAGCAGTACTTC.

The J gene is TRBJ1-6, the V gene TRBV30; 8 bases are shared with TRBD1. This CDR3 contains 16 residues. V dropped 2 bases and J dropped 5; count of bases not matched to a gene: 8. Germline V gene sequence: CDR1 GTSNPN, CDR2 SVGIG (reference sequence). As DNA, the CDR3 is TGTGCCTGGAGTCAAGGTCGACAGGGGCATAATTCACCCCTCCACTTT. As protein: CAWSQGRQGHNSPLHF.

This clone has more than one count but fewer than ten. This rearrangement joins TRBV7-2 to TRBJ1-1, with 9 bases fitting TRBD1. Germline V gene data show CDR1 as SGHTA and CDR2 as FQGNSA. CDR3 length: 14 residues. Unmatched junction bases numbered 3, after V lost 0 bases and J lost 7 bases. The CDR3 is CASSLAGTGLEAFF. The CDR3 DNA reads TGTGCCAGCAGCTTAGCCGGGACAGGGCTTGAAGCTTTCTTT.

The chain combines TRBV28 with TRBJ2-7; no reliable D call. Trimming took 4 bases from V and 3 from J, leaving 13 bases between them. CDR3 size: 14 residues. The germline gives CDR1 MDHEN, CDR2 SYDVKM. The CDR3 spells CASSSPGSLYEQYF. The DNA of the CDR3 is TGTGCCAGCAGTTCCCCAGGCTCCCTCTACGAGCAGTACTTC.

Points on this clone: A much larger clone sits a single nucleotide away, making a read error possible. Additional DNA sequences in this sample encode the identical CDR3. The J gene is TRBJ1-2, the V gene TRBV11-2; tentative D call: TRBD1 (6 bases). The germline V gene has CDR1 SGHAT and CDR2 FQNNGV. The CDR3 sequence is 13 residues long. Trimming cost V 5 bases and J 2 bases, with 9 bases left between them. The CDR3 loop is CASSPDRNYGYTF. In nucleotides, the CDR3 is TGTGCCAGCAGCCCGGACAGAAACTATGGCTACACCTTC.

This chain uses TRBV10-1 with TRBJ1-1, with a weak D call TRBD1 (5 bases). CDR3 length: 12 amino acids. In germline, CDR1 is WNHNN, CDR2 SYGVQD (reference sequence). The germline V and J ends were trimmed by 5 bases and 7 bases, with 11 bases remaining between them. The CDR3 nucleotides read TGCGCCAGCAGTTTCCCCCAGGGTGAAGCTTTCTTT. It specifies CASSFPQGEAFF.

This chain uses TRBV6-6 with TRBJ1-3; D possibly corresponds to TRBD1 (6 bases). Trimming shortened V by 5 bases and J by 4 bases, and 12 bases separated the two germline ends. CDR3 length: 14 residues. From germline, CDR1 is MNHNY and CDR2 SVGAGI (reference sequence). The CDR3 sequence: CASSHQGSGNTIYF. The CDR3, as DNA: TGTGCCAGCAGTCATCAGGGGAGCGGAAACACCATATATTTT.

This sequence joins TRBV19 and TRBJ1-3, with TRBD1 matching over 7 bases. Losses at the gene ends were 7 bases for V and 3 bases for J; bases not matched to a gene: 12. The CDR3 is 16 residues long. Germline V lookup: CDR1 LNHDA, CDR2 SQIVND (reference sequence). The CDR3 protein is CASMALEGAGGNTIYF. The CDR3 DNA reads as TGTGCCAGTATGGCCCTGGAGGGGGCAGGTGGAAACACCATATATTTT.

The chain is built from TRBV7-9 and TRBJ2-7; perhaps TRBD1 as D (6 bases). This CDR3 is built from 15 residues. Germline values: CDR1 SEHNR, CDR2 FQNEAQ (reference sequence). With 5 bases removed from V and 0 bases from J, the gap between germline ends came to 14 bases. The CDR3 DNA follows: TGTGCCAGCAGCGCTCCGGGACACCTCTCCTACGAGCAGTACTTC. Protein product: CASSAPGHLSYEQYF.

The chain combines TRBV6-5 with TRBJ1-1; D is unresolved. V lost 7 bases and J lost 4, with 16 bases in between. The CDR3 extends over 14 amino acids. Per germline, CDR1 MNHEY and CDR2 SVGAGI. The CDR3 here is CASNALRRSTEAFF. The DNA of the CDR3 is TGTGCCAGCAACGCCCTACGGCGGAGCACTGAAGCTTTCTTT.

The chain links TRBV30 to TRBJ1-5, with 7 bases identical to TRBD1. V shed 0 bases, J shed 6 bases, and the junction held 5 bases outside the gene matches. This CDR3 has 14 residues. CDR1 is GTSNPN and CDR2 is SVGIG in the germline V gene (reference sequence). The CDR3 DNA follows: TGTGCCTGGAGTGTACAAGGGGGCGGTCAGCCCCAGCATTTT. Protein product: CAWSVQGGGQPQHF.

The V gene is TRBV18, the J gene TRBJ1-2; 7 nucleotides agree with TRBD1. The ends lost 1 base at V and 0 bases at J; junction bases unmatched: 5. Germline values: CDR1 KGHSH, CDR2 LQKENI. The CDR3 sequence is 16 residues long. In DNA, the CDR3 is TGTGCCAGCTCACCACTTGTCGGGACAGCTAACTATGGCTACACCTTC. Translated: CASSPLVGTANYGYTF.

The V gene is TRBV4-1, the J gene TRBJ1-5; 7 bases line up with TRBD1. Germline V gene data show CDR1 as MGHRA and CDR2 as YSYEKL. This CDR3 spans 15 amino acids. V shed 4 bases, J shed 3 bases, and the junction held 6 bases outside the gene matches. The chain's CDR3 is CASSPGTAFNQPQHF. The CDR3 DNA reads TGCGCCAGCAGCCCCGGGACAGCCTTCAATCAGCCCCAGCATTTT.

This clone was counted between two and nine times. The chain recombines TRBV15 with TRBJ2-7; TRBD1 matches 8 bases. CDR1 and CDR2 (germline): LNHNV, YYDKDF (reference sequence). The V gene end was trimmed by 3 bases and the J gene end by 0 bases; junction bases not matched to a gene: 7. CDR3 size: 16 residues. For the CDR3, the DNA is TGTGCCACCAGCAGCCCTCGACAGGGGCTCTCCTACGAGCAGTACTTC. Protein product: CATSSPRQGLSYEQYF.

The chain joins TRBV5-1 to TRBJ2-5; 11 nucleotides line up with TRBD1. The V gene's germline CDR1 is SGHRS and CDR2 YFSETQ. The CDR3 sequence is 15 residues long. The ends lost 0 bases at V and 4 bases at J; junction bases unmatched: 2. The CDR3 is CASSLEGQGAETQYF. The CDR3 bases are TGCGCCAGCAGCTTGGAAGGACAGGGGGCAGAGACCCAGTACTTC.

The CDR3 DNA reads TGCGCCACTCGACTAGCGGGAAGGGTCAATGAGCAGTTCTTC. Its protein product is CATRLAGRVNEQFF. V usage is TRBV5-1 and J usage is TRBJ2-1; 11 nucleotides align to TRBD2. Unmatched junction bases numbered 8, after V lost 9 bases and J lost 6 bases. The V gene's germline CDR1 is SGHRS and CDR2 YFSETQ. CDR3 length equals 14 residues.

CDR3 sequence: CSVDRQGLDTQYF. CDR3 nucleotides: TGCAGCGTTGATCGCCAGGGCTTAGATACGCAGTATTTT. The chain links TRBV29-1 to TRBJ2-3, with D maybe TRBD1 (5 bases). The V end was cut by 3 bases, the J end by 5 bases, with 12 bases between. The CDR3 is made up of 13 amino acids. Germline CDR1 reads SQVTM; CDR2 reads ANQGSEA.

V and J are TRBV7-9 and TRBJ2-5; 9 nucleotides agree with TRBD1. CDR1 is SEHNR and CDR2 is FQNEAQ in the germline V gene (reference sequence). The J segment lost 4 bases and the V segment lost 4 bases, leaving 4 bases of the junction unmatched. The CDR3 is 14 residues long. CDR3 nucleotides: TGTGCCAGCAGCTCGGGACAGGGAGGAGAGACCCAGTACTTC. As protein: CASSSGQGGETQYF. Together with reference TRBV7-9 and TRBJ2-5, the CDR3 gives the full variable domain: DTGVSQNPRHKITKRGQNVTFRCDPISEHNRLYWYRQTLGQGPEFLTYFQNEAQLEKSRLLSDRFSAERPKGSFSTLEIQRTEQGDSAMYLCASSSGQGGETQYFGPGTRLLVL.

The chain employs TRBV6-5 and TRBJ1-2, with 7 positions matching TRBD1. The V gene end was trimmed by 2 bases and the J gene end by 4 bases; junction bases not matched to a gene: 7. Germline V gives CDR1 MNHEY, CDR2 SVGAGI. The CDR3 length is 15 residues. CDR3 loop: CASSYKGGGGYGYTF. For the CDR3, the DNA is TGTGCCAGCAGTTACAAAGGGGGCGGCGGCTATGGCTACACCTTC.

This chain uses TRBV28 with TRBJ1-2; unclear D gene. V lost 7 bases to trimming and J lost 8 bases, with 17 bases between them. Germline CDR1 and CDR2: MDHEN and SYDVKM. The CDR3 sequence is 13 residues long. CDR3 amino acids: CASTPWRAIGYTF. The DNA for the CDR3 is TGTGCCAGCACCCCGTGGAGGGCGATCGGCTACACCTTC.

The rearrangement links TRBV18 to TRBJ1-2; TRBD1 agrees at 10 bases. J was trimmed by 4 bases and V by 5 bases; bases with no gene match: 16. CDR3 length: 18 amino acids. Per germline, CDR1 KGHSH and CDR2 LQKENI. The CDR3 nucleotides read TGTGCCAGCTCAGCACGACAGGGGGCAGGCCCTCGCTCCTATGGCTACACCTTC. This codes for CASSARQGAGPRSYGYTF.

The rearrangement joins TRBV9 to TRBJ2-6; possible D gene TRBD1, 5 bases. The germline V gene encodes CDR1 SGDLS and CDR2 YYNGEE. V was clipped by 5 bases and J by 0 bases, with 9 bases between them. CDR3 length: 15 residues. CDR3 bases: TGTGCCAGCAGGAGACAGAGCTCTGGGGCCAACGTCCTGACTTTC. Translation: CASRRQSSGANVLTF.

V and J are TRBV18 and TRBJ1-1, with D uncertain. Germline CDR1 is KGHSH and CDR2 is LQKENI. Trimming stripped 5 bases from V and 3 bases from J, with 10 bases between. This CDR3 spans 13 amino acids. In DNA form, the CDR3 reads TGTGCCAGCTCAACCTCAGGCGACACTGAAGCTTTCTTT. Translated, it gives CASSTSGDTEAFF.